This T cell receptor (beta chain) was observed in a study of T cell changes during pregnancy in multiple sclerosis. TCRdb's copy holds only in-frame clones and misses some; the assay was immunoSEQ multiplex PCR. The data contain around 80,000 clones, about 90% of them singletons. The CDR3 is 15 amino acids. The V end lost 4 bases, the J end lost 1 base, and 12 bases lay between the germline ends. Germline V lookup: CDR1 ENHRY, CDR2 SYGVKD. Sequences were derived from peripheral blood, sampled before pregnancy. This sequence joins TRBV10-3 and TRBJ2-3; a weak D match, TRBD1 (5 bases). This clonotype originated in a female donor with multiple sclerosis, enrolled in a pregnancy study. The CDR3 protein is CAISATGERTDTQYF. DNA of the CDR3: TGTGCCATCAGTGCCACAGGCGAACGCACAGATACGCAGTATTTT.